This TCR beta chain was sequenced during a study of T cells in narcolepsy. General study results and limits: Comparing one patient's CSF and blood CD4+ clonotypes highlighted HCRT- and TRIB2-specific autoreactive clonotypes.

Produced via immunoSEQ multiplex PCR; TCRdb's table is partial and in-frame only. The sample records tens of thousands of clones, 70% to 85% being singletons. As regards this clone: Antigen: not known.

The ends were cut back, 0 bases at V and 4 bases at J, with 12 bases in the middle. Germline assignment: CDR1 LGHNA and CDR2 YNFKEQ. This CDR3 comprises 16 residues. Sequencing was done on a sample of CD45RA- memory CD4+ T cells from PBMCs. The chain links TRBV4-2 to TRBJ2-2; D perhaps matches TRBD2 (5 bases). This clonotype was obtained from a human donor with narcolepsy. The CDR3: CASSQEPGMATGELFF. In DNA form, the CDR3 reads TGTGCCAGCAGCCAAGAGCCGGGGATGGCCACCGGGGAGCTGTTTTTT.